The source of this TCR beta chain is a study of blood T cell repertoires in COVID-19. On the study more broadly: T cells, B-cell-depleted T cells, or PBMCs provided the cDNA or gDNA that served as material.

The CDR3 length is 17 residues. Some clones are missing from TCRdb's copy, which holds only in-frame ones; the method was immunoSEQ multiplex PCR. Among about 480,000 clones, roughly 89% were seen once, and the ten largest hold roughly 0.9%. The sequence was collected from a man younger than 35 with COVID-19, enrolled during active disease. The J gene is TRBJ2-2, the V gene TRBV21-1; no check of the table's D call, TRBD2, against the DNA was made. TRBV21-1 counts as a pseudogene. Sample: peripheral blood. CDR3 amino acids: CASSMDLGHSGTGELFF. CDR3 DNA sequence: TGTGCCAGCAGCATGGACCTAGGTCATTCGGGAACCGGGGAGCTGTTTTTT.